These 11 T cell receptor beta chains were all obtained from the same sample, sequenced in a study of T cell repertoires in cytomegalovirus infection. TCRdb processed the reads anew with MiXCR; each CDR3 protein has one entry. The sample carries 200,000 or so distinct CDR3 sequences, roughly 27% recorded once. Material: PBMCs. These receptors were taken from a human donor in good health (CMV status not recorded). Some clones in this sample may be carry-over from other donors' samples.

The V call is TRBV19, the J call TRBJ1-5; 9 nucleotides match TRBD1. There are 14 residues in the CDR3. CDR1 LNHDA and CDR2 SQIVND come from the germline V gene (reference sequence). Germline trimming cut 4 bases from V and 7 bases from J; bases unmatched to any gene: 5. CDR3 sequence reads: CASSTTGGQQPQHF. CDR3 bases: TGTGCCAGTAGTACGACAGGGGGGCAACAGCCCCAGCATTTT.

The chain carries TRBV29-1 and TRBJ2-5; no clear D gene. The germline V and J ends were trimmed by 4 bases and 5 bases, with 8 bases remaining between them. The CDR3 totals 11 residues. Germline V gene lookup returns CDR1 SQVTM and CDR2 ANQGSEA. CDR3 loop: CSVVVGETQYF. CDR3 DNA: TGCAGCGTTGTTGTGGGGGAGACCCAGTACTTC. Full variable domain (missing parts from reference TRBV29-1 and TRBJ2-5): SAVISQKPSRDICQRGTSLTIQCQVDSQVTMMFWYRQQPGQSLTLIATANQGSEATYESGFVIDKFPISRPNLTFSTLTVSNMSPEDSSIYLCSVVVGETQYFGPGTRLLVL.

The J gene is TRBJ1-2, the V gene TRBV7-9, with a tentative D call TRBD1 (6 bases). There are 14 residues in the CDR3. Germline V CDR1 and CDR2: SEHNR, FQNEAQ (reference sequence). V lost 7 bases to trimming and J lost 5 bases, with 17 bases between them. CDR3 sequence: CASNPPGEEYGYTF. The CDR3 nucleotides read TGTGCCAGCAACCCCCCAGGGGAGGAGTATGGCTACACCTTC.

The gene calls are TRBV6-2 or TRBV6-3 and TRBJ1-1; the D is unclear. Between the trimmed V and J ends, which lost 4 bases and 1 base, there was a span of 10 bases. Germline V gene sequence: CDR1 MNHEY, CDR2 SVGEGT. The CDR3 has 14 residues. DNA for the CDR3: TGTGCCAGCAGTTTCCGAGGGCAGAACACTGAAGCTTTCTTT. Protein sequence: CASSFRGQNTEAFF.

In its sample, this clonotype was seen a few times. V gene TRBV10-3 combines with J gene TRBJ2-7, with TRBD1 matching over 8 bases. The CDR3 consists of 13 residues. Per germline, CDR1 ENHRY and CDR2 SYGVKD. Losses at the gene ends were 10 bases for V and 2 bases for J; bases not matched to a gene: 7. CDR3 in amino acids: CATFGTGAYEQYF. CDR3 in DNA: TGTGCCACCTTCGGGACAGGAGCCTACGAGCAGTACTTC.

The V gene is TRBV7-9, the J gene TRBJ1-2; D possibly corresponds to TRBD1 (6 bases). Germline CDR1 reads SEHNR; CDR2 reads FQNEAQ (reference sequence). Between the trimmed V and J ends, which lost 1 base and 0 bases, there was a span of 21 bases. This CDR3 contains 19 residues. The CDR3: CASSLDGTPGDFANYGYTF. The CDR3 bases are TGTGCCAGCAGCTTAGACGGGACACCCGGGGACTTTGCTAACTATGGCTACACCTTC.

The chain is built from TRBV3-1 and TRBJ1-1, with D tentatively TRBD1 (6 bases). Deletions cut 4 bases from V and 4 bases from J, with 13 bases between. The CDR3 has 14 residues. From germline, CDR1 is LGHDT and CDR2 YNNKEL (reference sequence). CDR3 in amino acids: CASSPLGGGTEAFF. The CDR3 coding sequence is TGTGCCAGCAGCCCCCTTGGAGGGGGCACTGAAGCTTTCTTT.

This clonotype was seen only a few times. The genes are TRBV14 and TRBJ1-1; possibly TRBD1 for D (5 bases). This CDR3 spans 15 amino acids. V lost 1 base to trimming and J lost 0 bases, with 9 bases between them. From germline, CDR1 is SGHDN and CDR2 FVKESK. In DNA form, the CDR3 reads TGTGCCAGCAGCCAAGGTGTGGGGGTGAACACTGAAGCTTTCTTT. This encodes CASSQGVGVNTEAFF.

The chain recombines TRBV5-1 with TRBJ2-5; D unresolved. The V and J ends lost 4 bases and 2 bases respectively, with 12 bases between them. The CDR3 is 14 amino acids. Germline assignment: CDR1 SGHRS and CDR2 YFSETQ. The CDR3 sequence is CASSGPGPQETQYF. CDR3 in DNA: TGCGCCAGCAGCGGGCCCGGGCCGCAAGAGACCCAGTACTTC.

This clonotype was counted a few times. V is TRBV14 and J is TRBJ2-7; possibly TRBD1 or TRBD2 for D (5 bases each). Germline CDR1 is SGHDN and CDR2 is FVKESK. The CDR3 contains 14 residues. Trimming cost V 4 bases and J 7 bases, with 17 bases left between them. The CDR3 DNA sequence: TGTGCCAGCAGCCGAGAATACCGGGACGGAGAGCAGTACTTC. This encodes CASSREYRDGEQYF.

This chain links TRBV7-9 with TRBJ1-1, with D maybe TRBD1 (6 bases). This CDR3 has 16 residues. Trimming pared 4 bases from V and 4 bases from J, leaving 19 bases between. Germline CDR1 is SEHNR and CDR2 is FQNEAQ (reference sequence). CDR3 residues: CASSSRRRGGGTEAFF. CDR3 sequence (DNA): TGTGCCAGCAGCTCAAGACGCAGGGGTGGGGGCACTGAAGCTTTCTTT.